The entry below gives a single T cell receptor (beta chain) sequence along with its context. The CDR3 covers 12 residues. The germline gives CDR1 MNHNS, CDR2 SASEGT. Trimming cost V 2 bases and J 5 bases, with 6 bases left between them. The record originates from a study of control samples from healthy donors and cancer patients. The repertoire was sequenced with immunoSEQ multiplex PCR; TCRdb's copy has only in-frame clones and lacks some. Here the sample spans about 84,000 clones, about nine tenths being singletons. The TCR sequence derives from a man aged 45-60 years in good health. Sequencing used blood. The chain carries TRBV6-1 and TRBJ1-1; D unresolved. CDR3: CASSEPPTEAFF. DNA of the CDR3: TGTGCCAGCAGTGAACCGCCAACTGAAGCTTTCTTT.